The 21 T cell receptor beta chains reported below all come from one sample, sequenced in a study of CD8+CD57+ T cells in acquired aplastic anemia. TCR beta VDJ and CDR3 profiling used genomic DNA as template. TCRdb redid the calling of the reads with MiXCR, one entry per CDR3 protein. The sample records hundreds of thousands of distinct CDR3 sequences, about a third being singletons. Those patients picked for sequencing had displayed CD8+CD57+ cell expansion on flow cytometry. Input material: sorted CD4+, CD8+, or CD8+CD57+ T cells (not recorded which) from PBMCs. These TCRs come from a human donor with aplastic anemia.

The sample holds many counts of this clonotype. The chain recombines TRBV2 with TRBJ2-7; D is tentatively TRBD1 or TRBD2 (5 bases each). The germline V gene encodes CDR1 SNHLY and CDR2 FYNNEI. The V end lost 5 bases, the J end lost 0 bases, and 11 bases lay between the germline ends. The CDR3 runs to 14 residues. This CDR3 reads CASSYRDGSYEQYF. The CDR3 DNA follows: TGTGCCAGCAGTTACCGGGACGGCTCCTACGAGCAGTACTTC.

The CDR3 sequence: CSVREGTGGPVLHF. The DNA of the CDR3 is TGCAGTGTCAGAGAAGGGACAGGGGGCCCGGTCCTCCACTTT. The chain joins TRBV20-1 to TRBJ1-6, with 12 bases matching TRBD1. The germline V gene encodes CDR1 DFQATT and CDR2 SNEGSKA (reference sequence). The V and J ends lost 7 bases and 15 bases, in that order; junction bases with no gene match: 13. The CDR3 covers 14 residues.

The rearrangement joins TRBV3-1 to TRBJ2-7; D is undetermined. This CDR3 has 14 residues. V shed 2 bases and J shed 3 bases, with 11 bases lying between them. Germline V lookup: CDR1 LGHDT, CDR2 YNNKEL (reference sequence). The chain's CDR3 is CASSQNRGVYEQYF. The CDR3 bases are TGTGCCAGCAGCCAAAACCGTGGGGTCTACGAGCAGTACTTC.

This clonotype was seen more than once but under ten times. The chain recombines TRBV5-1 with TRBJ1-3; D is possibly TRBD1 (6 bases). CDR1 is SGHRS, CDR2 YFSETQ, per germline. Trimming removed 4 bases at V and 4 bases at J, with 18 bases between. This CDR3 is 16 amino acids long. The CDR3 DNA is TGCGCCAGCAGCATTATTGCAGGGGTTGCCGGAAACACCATATATTTT. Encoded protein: CASSIIAGVAGNTIYF.

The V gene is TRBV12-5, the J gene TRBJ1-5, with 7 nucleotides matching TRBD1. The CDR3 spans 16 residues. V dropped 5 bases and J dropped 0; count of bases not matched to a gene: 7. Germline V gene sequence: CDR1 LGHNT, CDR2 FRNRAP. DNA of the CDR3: TGTGCTAGTGGTAGAGGGACAGATTCTAGCAATCAGCCCCAGCATTTT. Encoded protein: CASGRGTDSSNQPQHF.

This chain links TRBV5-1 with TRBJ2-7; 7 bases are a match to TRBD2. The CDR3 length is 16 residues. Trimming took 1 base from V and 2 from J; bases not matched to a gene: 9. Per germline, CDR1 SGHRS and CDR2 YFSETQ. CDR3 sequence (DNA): TGCGCCAGCAGCTTGACTCGCGGCGGGAGAGCCTACGAGCAGTACTTC. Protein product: CASSLTRGGRAYEQYF.

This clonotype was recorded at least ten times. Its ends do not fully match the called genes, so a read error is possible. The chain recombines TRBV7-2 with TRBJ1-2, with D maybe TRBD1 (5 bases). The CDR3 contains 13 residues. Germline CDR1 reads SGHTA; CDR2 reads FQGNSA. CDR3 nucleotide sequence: TGTGCCAGCGGCTTGGGGGGGACCTATGGCTACACCTTC. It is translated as CASGLGGTYGYTF.

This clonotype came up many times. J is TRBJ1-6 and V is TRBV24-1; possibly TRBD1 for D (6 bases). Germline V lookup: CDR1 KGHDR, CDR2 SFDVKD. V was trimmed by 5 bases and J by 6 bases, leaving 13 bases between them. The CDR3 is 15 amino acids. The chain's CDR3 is CATSALGGGNSPLHF. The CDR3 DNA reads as TGTGCCACCAGTGCTCTAGGGGGAGGTAATTCACCCCTCCACTTT.

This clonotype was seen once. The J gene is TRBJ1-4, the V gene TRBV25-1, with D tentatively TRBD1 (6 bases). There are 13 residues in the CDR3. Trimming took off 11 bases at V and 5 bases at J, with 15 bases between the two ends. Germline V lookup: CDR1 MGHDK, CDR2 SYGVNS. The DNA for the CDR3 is TGTGCCTGCCATCGGGGGCAGAATGAAAAACTGTTTTTT. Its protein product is CACHRGQNEKLFF.

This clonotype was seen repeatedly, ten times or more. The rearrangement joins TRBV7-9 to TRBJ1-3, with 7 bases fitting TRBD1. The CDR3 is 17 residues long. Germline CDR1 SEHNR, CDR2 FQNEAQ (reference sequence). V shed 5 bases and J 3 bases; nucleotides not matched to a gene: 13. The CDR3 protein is CASSPPPGTANGNTIYF. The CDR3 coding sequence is TGTGCCAGCAGCCCTCCTCCGGGGACAGCGAATGGAAACACCATATATTTT. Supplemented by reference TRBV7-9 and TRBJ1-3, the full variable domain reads DTGVSQNPRHKITKRGQNVTFRCDPISEHNRLYWYRQTLGQGPEFLTYFQNEAQLEKSRLLSDRFSAERPKGSFSTLEIQRTEQGDSAMYLCASSPPPGTANGNTIYFGEGSWLTVV.

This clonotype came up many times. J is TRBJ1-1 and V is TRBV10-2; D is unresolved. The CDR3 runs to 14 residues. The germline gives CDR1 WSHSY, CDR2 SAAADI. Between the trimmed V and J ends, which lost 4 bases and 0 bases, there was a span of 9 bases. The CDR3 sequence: CASSVTRMNTEAFF. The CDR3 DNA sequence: TGCGCCAGCAGTGTGACACGCATGAACACTGAAGCTTTCTTT.

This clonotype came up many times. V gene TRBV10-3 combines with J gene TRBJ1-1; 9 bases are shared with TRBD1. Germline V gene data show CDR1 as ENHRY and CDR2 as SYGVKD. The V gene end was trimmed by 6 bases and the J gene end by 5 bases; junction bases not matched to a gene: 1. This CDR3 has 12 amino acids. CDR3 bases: TGTGCCATCAGGACAGGGGGGACTGAAGCTTTCTTT. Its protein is CAIRTGGTEAFF.

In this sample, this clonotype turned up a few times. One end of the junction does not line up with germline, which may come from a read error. The CDR3 protein is CASSTHLGISGASVLTF. CDR3 coding DNA: TGTGCCAGCAGCACTCACCTCGGGATCTCTGGGGCCAGCGTCCTGACTTTC. The rearrangement joins TRBV2 to TRBJ2-6; either TRBD1 or TRBD2 may fit D (5 bases each). Looked up from germline, CDR1 is SNHLY and CDR2 is FYNNEI. The CDR3 sequence is 17 residues long.

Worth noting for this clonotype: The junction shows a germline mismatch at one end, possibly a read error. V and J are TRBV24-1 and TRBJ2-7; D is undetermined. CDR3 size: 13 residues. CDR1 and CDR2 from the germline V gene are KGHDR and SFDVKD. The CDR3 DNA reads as TGTGCCACCAGTGGTTTGGCCGAGTACGAGCAGTACTTC. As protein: CATSGLAEYEQYF.

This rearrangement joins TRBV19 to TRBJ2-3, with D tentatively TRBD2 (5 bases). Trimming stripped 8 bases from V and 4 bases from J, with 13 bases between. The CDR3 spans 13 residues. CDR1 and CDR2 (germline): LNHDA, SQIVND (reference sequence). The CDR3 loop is CASSSGKADTQYF. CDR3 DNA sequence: TGTGCCAGTTCGTCCGGGAAAGCAGATACGCAGTATTTT.

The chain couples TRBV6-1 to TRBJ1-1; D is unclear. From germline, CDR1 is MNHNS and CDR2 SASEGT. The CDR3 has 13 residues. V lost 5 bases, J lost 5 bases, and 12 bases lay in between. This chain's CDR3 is CASSIVGRTEAFF. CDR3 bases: TGTGCCAGCAGTATTGTGGGAAGGACTGAAGCTTTCTTT.

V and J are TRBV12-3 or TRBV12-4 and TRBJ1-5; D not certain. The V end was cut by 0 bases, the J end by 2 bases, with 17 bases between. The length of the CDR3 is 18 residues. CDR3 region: CASSLAPDIPGGNQPQHF. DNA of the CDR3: TGTGCCAGCAGTTTAGCGCCCGACATACCAGGAGGCAATCAGCCCCAGCATTTT.

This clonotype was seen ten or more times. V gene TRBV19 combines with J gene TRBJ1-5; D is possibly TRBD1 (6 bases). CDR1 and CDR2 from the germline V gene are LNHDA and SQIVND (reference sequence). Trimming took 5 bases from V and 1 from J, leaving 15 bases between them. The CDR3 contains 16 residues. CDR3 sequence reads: CASSRKQGRSNQPQHF. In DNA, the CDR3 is TGTGCCAGTAGTCGGAAACAGGGAAGAAGCAATCAGCCCCAGCATTTT.

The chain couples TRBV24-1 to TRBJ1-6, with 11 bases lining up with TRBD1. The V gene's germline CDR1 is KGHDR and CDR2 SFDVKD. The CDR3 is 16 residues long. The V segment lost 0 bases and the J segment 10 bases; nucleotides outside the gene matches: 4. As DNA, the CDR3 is TGTGCCACCAGTGATTTGCGGGGACAGGGGGAGTCACCCCTCCACTTT. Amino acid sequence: CATSDLRGQGESPLHF.

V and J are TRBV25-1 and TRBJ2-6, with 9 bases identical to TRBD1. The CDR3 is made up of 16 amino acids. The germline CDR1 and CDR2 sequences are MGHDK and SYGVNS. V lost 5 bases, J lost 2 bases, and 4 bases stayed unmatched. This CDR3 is CASSSGDRAGANVLTF. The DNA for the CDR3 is TGTGCCAGCAGTTCCGGGGACAGGGCTGGGGCCAACGTCCTGACTTTC.

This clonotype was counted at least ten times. Here the CDR3 DNA reads TGCGCCAGCAGCCCAGGGACAGGGGGCGGCTACACCTTC. Its translation is CASSPGTGGGYTF. V and J are TRBV4-3 and TRBJ1-2; TRBD1 agrees at 12 bases. V was pared by 4 bases and J by 8 bases, with 2 bases of the junction left unmatched. Germline loops: CDR1 LGHNA, CDR2 YSLEER. The CDR3 length is 13 residues.